What follows are 10 T cell receptor beta chains derived from one specimen sequenced in a study of response to subunit inactivated influenza vaccine. TCRdb reprocessed the RT-PCR reads via MiXCR and lists one record per CDR3 protein. There are approximately 570,000 distinct CDR3 sequences in the sample; under 9% occur only once, and over 10% lies in the top ten. Sample: PBMCs from blood, taken approximately 25 months after vaccination. The receptors derive from a man aged 50-75 years who received an inactivated influenza vaccine.

This clonotype occurred a few times. This chain joins TRBV5-5 and TRBJ1-4; TRBD1 agrees at 7 bases. The V segment lost 3 bases and the J segment 7 bases; nucleotides outside the gene matches: 6. This CDR3 comprises 14 residues. Per germline, CDR1 SGHKS and CDR2 YYEKEE (reference sequence). The CDR3 loop is CASSYRGNREKLFF. The CDR3 DNA is TGTGCCAGCAGCTACAGGGGCAATCGTGAAAAACTGTTTTTT.

For this clonotype: This sequence may be a read error, since a much larger clone differs from it by one base. The chain joins TRBV5-1 to TRBJ1-6; D might be TRBD1 (5 bases). The CDR3 is 15 amino acids. The germline CDR1 and CDR2 sequences are SGHRS and YFSETQ. The CDR3 spells CASSSRQLNNSPLRF. CDR3 nucleotides: TGCGCCAGCAGCAGCCGACAGTTAAATAATTCACCCCTCCGCTTT.

The chain is built from TRBV7-8 and TRBJ2-6; D is undetermined. Germline CDR1 reads SGHVS; CDR2 reads FQNEAQ. The CDR3 has 16 amino acids. Trimming shortened V by 1 base and J by 0 bases, and 7 bases separated the two germline ends. The CDR3 nucleotides are TGTGCCAGCAGCTTAGAGTACCCCTCTGGGGCCAACGTCCTGACTTTC. Its protein product is CASSLEYPSGANVLTF.

V is TRBV20-1 and J is TRBJ2-3; 9 positions match TRBD2. Germline V CDR1 and CDR2: DFQATT, SNEGSKA (reference sequence). This CDR3 is built from 16 residues. Losses at the gene ends were 0 bases for V and 4 bases for J; bases not matched to a gene: 8. The CDR3 loop is CSARDPASGVSDTQYF. The DNA for the CDR3 is TGCAGTGCTAGAGATCCGGCTAGCGGGGTGTCAGATACGCAGTATTTT.

This clonotype appeared many times. The rearrangement uses TRBV27 and TRBJ2-1; D not certain. In germline, CDR1 is MNHEY, CDR2 SMNVEV (reference sequence). The CDR3 runs 14 residues. The ends were cut back, 3 bases at V and 2 bases at J, with 8 bases in the middle. The chain's CDR3 is CASSLVGPYNEQFF. CDR3 DNA: TGTGCCAGCAGTTTGGTGGGTCCCTACAATGAGCAGTTCTTC.

This clonotype appeared many times. The chain employs TRBV20-1 and TRBJ2-5; TRBD2 is a possible D gene (6 bases). V was pared by 0 bases and J by 4 bases, with 18 bases between. The CDR3 covers 16 residues. The V gene's germline CDR1 is DFQATT and CDR2 SNEGSKA (reference sequence). CDR3 protein: CSARDGGARFGETQYF. As DNA, the CDR3 is TGCAGTGCTAGAGATGGCGGGGCGCGGTTTGGAGAGACCCAGTACTTC.

The V call is TRBV20-1, the J call TRBJ1-6, with 8 bases lining up with TRBD1. Losses at the gene ends were 4 bases for V and 12 bases for J; bases not matched to a gene: 5. The germline V gene encodes CDR1 DFQATT and CDR2 SNEGSKA (reference sequence). The CDR3 has 12 residues. DNA of the CDR3: TGCAGTGCTATCACCGACAGGGGACCCCTCCACTTT. This gives the protein CSAITDRGPLHF.

This clonotype came up a few times. The V gene is TRBV5-1, the J gene TRBJ2-7; TRBD1 matches at 12 bases. The V segment lost 3 bases and the J segment 5 bases; nucleotides outside the gene matches: 6. CDR1 and CDR2 (germline): SGHRS, YFSETQ. This CDR3 contains 15 residues. The CDR3 nucleotides read TGCGCCAGCAGCTGGCGAGGGACAGGGGGCGACGAGCAGTACTTC. It specifies CASSWRGTGGDEQYF.

The V call is TRBV28, the J call TRBJ1-2; TRBD1 is a possible D gene (5 bases). The CDR3 contains 13 residues. The V gene's germline CDR1 is MDHEN and CDR2 SYDVKM. V was pared by 3 bases and J by 5 bases, with 10 bases between. CDR3 in amino acids: CASSLGVYYGYTF. The CDR3 DNA reads TGTGCCAGCAGTTTGGGGGTCTATTATGGCTACACCTTC.

This clonotype was detected only a few times. The chain links TRBV20-1 to TRBJ2-7, with a weak D call TRBD2 (5 bases). Germline assignment: CDR1 DFQATT and CDR2 SNEGSKA (reference sequence). Trimming shortened V by 5 bases and J by 4 bases, and 15 bases separated the two germline ends. The CDR3 totals 13 residues. CDR3 protein: CSAWKLDFYEQYF. The CDR3 nucleotides are TGCAGTGCTTGGAAACTAGACTTTTACGAGCAGTACTTC.